The 30 T cell receptor beta chains below come from one sample, sequenced in a study of T cell responses to AZD1222 COVID-19 vaccine. The assay was immunoSEQ multiplex PCR, and TCRdb's table has in-frame clones only and misses some. The sample contains about 120,000 clones, about 90% of which appear only once. The sequencing used peripheral blood, collected on day 0 of AZD1222 vaccination. All receptors come from an adult in good health.

This clone has only one observation. The junction and the germline gene differ at one end; a read error may be behind it. The rearrangement joins TRBV6-1 to TRBJ1-3, with unresolved D. Germline V gene lookup returns CDR1 MNHNS and CDR2 SASEGT. The CDR3 runs to 13 residues. CDR3 region: CASSEHSGNTTYF. CDR3 in DNA: TGTGCCAGCAGTGAACACTCTGGAAACACCACATATTTT.

The chain employs TRBV19 and TRBJ2-7, with 8 nucleotides matching TRBD1. Germline trimming cut 0 bases from V and 2 bases from J; bases unmatched to any gene: 6. The CDR3 is made up of 16 amino acids. CDR1 LNHDA and CDR2 SQIVND come from the germline V gene (reference sequence). Here the CDR3 DNA reads TGTGCCAGTAGTATAGATAGTTACAGGGGGGCCTACGAGCAGTACTTC. Translated, it gives CASSIDSYRGAYEQYF.

The chain couples TRBV20-1 to TRBJ2-7; TRBD1 aligns across 8 bases. CDR1 is DFQATT, CDR2 SNEGSKA, per germline (reference sequence). The CDR3 is 11 amino acids. The ends lost 2 bases at V and 11 bases at J; junction bases unmatched: 5. The CDR3 region is CSARLQGGKYF. In DNA form, the CDR3 reads TGCAGTGCTAGATTACAGGGGGGAAAGTACTTC.

This chain joins TRBV19 and TRBJ2-7; 9 bases agree with TRBD1. The CDR3 is made up of 13 amino acids. Germline CDR1 is LNHDA and CDR2 is SQIVND (reference sequence). V trimming: 10 bases; J trimming: 1 base; junction bases outside the gene matches: 5. The CDR3: CATGQGPSYEQYF. DNA of the CDR3: TGTGCCACAGGACAGGGGCCATCCTACGAGCAGTACTTC.

The chain is built from TRBV5-4 and TRBJ1-2; D perhaps matches TRBD1 (5 bases). Germline CDR1 is SGHNT and CDR2 is YYREEE (reference sequence). The V end lost 4 bases, the J end lost 2 bases, and 18 bases lay between the germline ends. This CDR3 region has 16 residues. The CDR3 coding sequence is TGTGCCAGCAGCCCAAGTCGGGGGAATGAGAACTATGGCTACACCTTC. Translating it yields CASSPSRGNENYGYTF.

This clone was detected only once. The rearrangement uses TRBV30 and TRBJ1-1, with a tentative D call TRBD1 (5 bases). The germline V and J ends were trimmed by 8 bases and 6 bases, with 19 bases remaining between them. Germline loops: CDR1 GTSNPN, CDR2 SVGIG (reference sequence). CDR3 size: 13 residues. CDR3 nucleotide sequence: TGTGCCGGGATCTTCGGGGGGAAGGCTGAAGCTTTCTTT. Protein product: CAGIFGGKAEAFF.

The chain has TRBV2 and TRBJ1-1; no definite D call. Trimming cost V 3 bases and J 5 bases, with 7 bases left between them. Germline CDR1 SNHLY, CDR2 FYNNEI. There are 12 residues in the CDR3. The CDR3 DNA sequence: TGTGCCAGCAGTGATCCTGGGACTGAAGCTTTCTTT. It codes for CASSDPGTEAFF.

The sample holds a few counts of this clone. This sequence joins TRBV30 and TRBJ1-1; 7 nucleotides line up with TRBD1. This CDR3 is built from 16 residues. The trim removed 0 bases at V and 3 bases at J, leaving 10 bases unmatched. The V gene's germline CDR1 is GTSNPN and CDR2 SVGIG (reference sequence). The CDR3 here is CAWSVNLGQIDTEAFF. The DNA for the CDR3 is TGTGCCTGGAGTGTAAATCTGGGACAGATAGACACTGAAGCTTTCTTT.

The CDR3 spells CASSSEGRPSHF. CDR3 nucleotides: TGTGCCAGCAGCTCAGAGGGACGTCCCAGCCACTTT. The chain employs TRBV7-9 and TRBJ1-6, with a possible D match to TRBD1 (5 bases). The germline V and J ends were trimmed by 4 bases and 18 bases, with 16 bases remaining between them. CDR3 length: 12 residues. Germline V gene lookup returns CDR1 SEHNR and CDR2 FQNEAQ (reference sequence).

The chain recombines TRBV27 with TRBJ1-2, with D unclear. Germline lookup yields CDR1 MNHEY and CDR2 SMNVEV (reference sequence). CDR3 size: 13 residues. With 5 bases removed from V and 4 bases from J, the gap between germline ends came to 11 bases. DNA of the CDR3: TGTGCCAGCAGTACTCAGCCGGCCTATGGCTACACCTTC. This codes for CASSTQPAYGYTF.

The chain employs TRBV9 and TRBJ1-6; D call uncertain. Germline CDR1 and CDR2: SGDLS and YYNGEE. The CDR3 has 14 amino acids. V was cut by 7 bases and J by 0 bases, with 8 bases left in between. The chain's CDR3 is CASAARSYNSPLHF. In DNA form, the CDR3 reads TGTGCCAGCGCAGCCCGCTCCTATAATTCACCCCTCCACTTT. Looking up the rest from reference TRBV9 and TRBJ1-6 gives the full variable domain: DSGVTQTPKHLITATGQRVTLRCSPRSGDLSVYWYQQSLDQGLQFLIQYYNGEERAKGNILERFSAQQFPDLHSELNLSSLELGDSALYFCASAARSYNSPLHFGNGTRLTVT.

This chain uses TRBV3-1 (or the pseudogene TRBV3-2) with TRBJ2-6; 8 bases agree with TRBD2. V shed 1 base and J 2 bases; nucleotides not matched to a gene: 4. Germline V gene lookup returns CDR1 LGHDT and CDR2 YNNKEL (reference sequence). The CDR3 covers 17 residues. The CDR3 coding sequence is TGTGCCAGCAGCCAAGCGGGAGGGCCGACTGGGGCCAACGTCCTGACTTTC. This gives the protein CASSQAGGPTGANVLTF.

This chain links TRBV2 with TRBJ1-3; D not resolved. V lost 1 base to trimming and J lost 10 bases, with 8 bases between them. The CDR3 totals 12 residues. In germline, CDR1 is SNHLY, CDR2 FYNNEI. In DNA form, the CDR3 reads TGTGCCAGCAGTGAAGTCGAGGTTACCATATATTTT. Protein sequence: CASSEVEVTIYF.

The chain combines TRBV28 with TRBJ2-7; 8 bases match TRBD1. This CDR3 has 20 amino acids. Trimming took 3 bases from V and 2 from J; bases not matched to a gene: 21. The germline CDR1 and CDR2 sequences are MDHEN and SYDVKM. CDR3 in amino acids: CASSFSTAGGEAGLPYEQYF. The CDR3 coding sequence is TGTGCCAGCAGTTTCTCTACGGCAGGGGGCGAGGCGGGACTCCCCTACGAGCAGTACTTC.

CDR3 bases: TGTGCCAGCCGCCCTGGGGGAGGTGAAGCTTTCTTT. It translates to CASRPGGGEAFF. This chain links TRBV12-3 or TRBV12-4 with TRBJ1-1, with a possible D match to TRBD1 (5 bases). Trimming shortened V by 8 bases and J by 7 bases, and 14 bases separated the two germline ends. The CDR3 length is 12 residues.

J is TRBJ1-1 and V is TRBV9; 7 nucleotides match TRBD1. Germline trimming cut 4 bases from V and 1 base from J; bases unmatched to any gene: 4. The germline gives CDR1 SGDLS, CDR2 YYNGEE. CDR3 size: 14 residues. Written as DNA, the CDR3 is TGTGCCAGCAGCAGACAGGGAGGGAACACTGAAGCTTTCTTT. Its protein is CASSRQGGNTEAFF. The entire variable domain, with the rest obtained from reference TRBV9 and TRBJ1-1, is as follows: DSGVTQTPKHLITATGQRVTLRCSPRSGDLSVYWYQQSLDQGLQFLIQYYNGEERAKGNILERFSAQQFPDLHSELNLSSLELGDSALYFCASSRQGGNTEAFFGQGTRLTVV.

The sample holds a few counts of this clone. The chain is built from TRBV4-2 and TRBJ1-2; maybe TRBD1 (5 bases). V was clipped by 0 bases and J by 8 bases, with 13 bases between them. The CDR3 is 14 amino acids. Per the germline V gene, CDR1 is LGHNA and CDR2 is YNFKEQ. CDR3 region: CASSQDQGPAGYTF. The CDR3 nucleotides are TGTGCCAGCAGCCAAGATCAGGGTCCGGCCGGCTACACCTTC.

The rearrangement links TRBV18 to TRBJ1-6; 7 bases fit TRBD1. Germline V gives CDR1 KGHSH, CDR2 LQKENI. This CDR3 contains 13 residues. With V trimmed by 2 bases and J by 13 bases, 5 bases remained unmatched. The CDR3 loop reads CASSPDRVAPLHF. Here the CDR3 DNA reads TGTGCCAGCTCACCAGACAGGGTGGCGCCCCTCCACTTT.

This chain uses TRBV24-1 with TRBJ2-2; D is uncertain. Trimming took off 1 base at V and 1 base at J, with 9 bases between the two ends. CDR1 KGHDR and CDR2 SFDVKD come from the germline V gene. The CDR3 length is 16 residues. The CDR3 loop is CATSDFKGWNTGELFF. CDR3 in DNA: TGTGCCACCAGTGATTTTAAGGGATGGAACACCGGGGAGCTGTTTTTT.

The genes are TRBV19 and TRBJ1-5, with D perhaps TRBD1 (6 bases). Germline lookup yields CDR1 LNHDA and CDR2 SQIVND (reference sequence). The CDR3 totals 19 residues. V shed 5 bases and J shed 0 bases, with 23 bases lying between them. The DNA of the CDR3 is TGTGCCAGTAGTCCCCCGGCGGGGGGGCGCGGTGATAGCAATCAGCCCCAGCATTTT. Its protein product is CASSPPAGGRGDSNQPQHF. Looking up the rest from reference TRBV19 and TRBJ1-5 gives the full variable domain: DGGITQSPKYLFRKEGQNVTLSCEQNLNHDAMYWYRQDPGQGLRLIYYSQIVNDFQKGDIAEGYSVSREKKESFPLTVTSAQKNPTAFYLCASSPPAGGRGDSNQPQHFGDGTRLSIL.

The chain has TRBV6-5 and TRBJ1-1; D gene ambiguous. This CDR3 contains 14 residues. Germline V gives CDR1 MNHEY, CDR2 SVGAGI. Trimming stripped 4 bases from V and 8 bases from J, with 17 bases between. This chain's CDR3 is CASSFLSRRAEAFF. Here the CDR3 DNA reads TGTGCCAGCAGTTTCCTCTCTCGCCGGGCAGAAGCTTTCTTT.

The V call is TRBV19, the J call TRBJ1-1; no clear D. The V end was cut by 10 bases, the J end by 6 bases, with 18 bases between. Germline V gene lookup returns CDR1 LNHDA and CDR2 SQIVND (reference sequence). This CDR3 is built from 13 residues. CDR3: CATSKRPTAEAFF. CDR3 bases: TGTGCCACCTCAAAACGCCCCACAGCTGAAGCTTTCTTT. The variable domain in full, with the rest retrieved from reference TRBV19 and TRBJ1-1, is DGGITQSPKYLFRKEGQNVTLSCEQNLNHDAMYWYRQDPGQGLRLIYYSQIVNDFQKGDIAEGYSVSREKKESFPLTVTSAQKNPTAFYLCATSKRPTAEAFFGQGTRLTVV.

The chain uses TRBV18 and TRBJ2-2; D uncertain. Trimming removed 6 bases from V and 3 bases from J, with 14 bases in between. The germline V gene has CDR1 KGHSH and CDR2 LQKENI. The CDR3 totals 15 residues. CDR3 nucleotide sequence: TGTGCCAGCTCGCGTTCTAGAGCTTACACCGGGGAGCTGTTTTTT. It translates to CASSRSRAYTGELFF.

The chain is built from TRBV3-1 (or the pseudogene TRBV3-2) and TRBJ1-2; 7 nucleotides match TRBD1. The CDR3 is 16 residues long. The V segment lost 4 bases and the J segment 4 bases; nucleotides outside the gene matches: 12. The germline V gene has CDR1 LGHDT and CDR2 YNNKEL (reference sequence). The CDR3 reads CASSLRGAGGTYGYTF. The DNA for the CDR3 is TGTGCCAGCAGCCTTCGAGGGGCAGGGGGGACCTATGGCTACACCTTC.

This clone was seen a handful of times. The CDR3 DNA is TGTGCCAGTAGTTTCGACCTGGACAGGGGGTCTAACTATGGCTACACCTTC. Encoded protein: CASSFDLDRGSNYGYTF. The chain combines TRBV19 with TRBJ1-2; 10 bases align to TRBD1. Germline values: CDR1 LNHDA, CDR2 SQIVND (reference sequence). This CDR3 comprises 17 residues. The ends lost 5 bases at V and 0 bases at J; junction bases unmatched: 9.

The V and J genes are TRBV6-5 and TRBJ2-7, with a possible D match to TRBD2 (5 bases). The CDR3 sequence is 12 residues long. The germline gives CDR1 MNHEY, CDR2 SVGAGI. V was pared by 6 bases and J by 3 bases, with 9 bases between. Here the CDR3 DNA reads TGTGCCAGCAGGGACTCCTACTACGAGCAGTACTTC. Translating it yields CASRDSYYEQYF.

The chain combines TRBV9 with TRBJ1-6; D remains unclear. CDR3 length: 17 amino acids. Trimming left V 3 bases short and J 0 bases short, with 13 bases between. Germline assignment: CDR1 SGDLS and CDR2 YYNGEE. CDR3: CASSAAPGSSYNSPLHF. The CDR3 nucleotides are TGTGCCAGCAGCGCGGCCCCCGGGAGCTCCTATAATTCACCCCTCCACTTT.

This rearrangement joins TRBV25-1 to TRBJ1-5; TRBD1 might be the D (6 bases). V was shortened by 0 bases and J by 2 bases, with 8 bases between the two germline ends. The CDR3 runs to 15 residues. Germline V CDR1 and CDR2: MGHDK, SYGVNS. For the CDR3, the DNA is TGTGCCAGCAGTGAATACCGACAGGGCAATCAGCCCCAGCATTTT. This codes for CASSEYRQGNQPQHF.

V gene TRBV29-1 combines with J gene TRBJ2-1; D gene ambiguous. CDR3 length equals 11 residues. Germline CDR1 reads SQVTM; CDR2 reads ANQGSEA. The V and J ends lost 4 bases and 4 bases respectively, with 5 bases between them. The CDR3 spells CSVADYNEQFF. As DNA, the CDR3 is TGCAGCGTTGCGGATTACAATGAGCAGTTCTTC.

In this sample, this clone turned up once. V gene TRBV20-1 combines with J gene TRBJ1-1, with a possible D match to TRBD1 (5 bases). Trimming shortened V by 3 bases and J by 7 bases, and 9 bases separated the two germline ends. Germline assignment: CDR1 DFQATT and CDR2 SNEGSKA (reference sequence). The CDR3 contains 11 residues. Written as DNA, the CDR3 is TGCAGTGCTAGGTCAGGGAGTGAAGCTTTCTTT. Translating gives CSARSGSEAFF.